Below are 3 T cell receptor beta chains sequenced from a single sample in a study of T-cell memory formation after mild COVID-19. Via MiXCR, TCRdb re-called the 5' RACE reads, giving one row per CDR3 protein. The sample contains approximately 490,000 distinct CDR3 sequences, around 20% of which appear only once. Specimen: PBMCs or a T cell subset sorted from them (not recorded which). The receptors were sampled from an adult woman who had mild COVID-19 (a few samples of this study predate the infection). Cell type and time point are not known.

This clonotype was seen many times. The V call is TRBV4-2, the J call TRBJ2-6, with 7 bases aligning to TRBD1. V trimming: 0 bases; J trimming: 0 bases; junction bases outside the gene matches: 5. This CDR3 contains 18 residues. The germline gives CDR1 LGHNA, CDR2 YNFKEQ. CDR3 nucleotides: TGTGCCAGCAGCCAAGATCGGGGACAGCTCTCTGGGGCCAACGTCCTGACTTTC. Protein: CASSQDRGQLSGANVLTF.

As regards this clonotype: One end of the junction varies from germline; a read error may be responsible. This chain uses TRBV7-3 with TRBJ2-7; TRBD2 matches at 8 bases. This CDR3 has 15 amino acids. Germline-derived CDR1 and CDR2 are SGHTA and FQGTGA. The CDR3 DNA reads TGTGCCAGCAGCTTAGAGCCCCTAGCGGGCCCGCCTTGGAACTTC. This encodes CASSLEPLAGPPWNF. The full variable domain, completed using reference TRBV7-3 and TRBJ2-7, is GAGVSQTPSNKVTEKGKYVELRCDPISGHTALYWYRQSLGQGPEFLIYFQGTGAADDSGLPNDRFFAVRPEGSVSTLKIQRTERGDSAVYLCASSLEPLAGPPWNFGPGTRLTVT.

CDR3 sequence (DNA): TGTGCCTGGAGTTCCGGCAGCACAGATACGCAGTATTTT. Its translation is CAWSSGSTDTQYF. The chain is built from TRBV30 and TRBJ2-3, with D uncertain. Deletions cut 2 bases from V and 0 bases from J, with 6 bases between. The CDR3 has 13 amino acids. Germline V gene data show CDR1 as GTSNPN and CDR2 as SVGIG (reference sequence).